What follows are 3 T cell receptor beta chains derived from one specimen sequenced in a study of T-cell reconstitution after alpha-beta-depleted transplantation in children. Unique molecular identifiers were incorporated during preparation of the TCRbeta library. TCRdb re-derived calls from the PCR reads in MiXCR, one entry per CDR3 protein. This sample has roughly 200,000 distinct CDR3 sequences, with around 9.9% found just once. The source was PBMCs, collected before TCRalphabeta/CD19-depleted stem cell transplant. The origin of the receptors is a child younger than two with acute myeloid leukemia, due to receive a stem cell transplant.

As concerns this clonotype: This may arise from a read error, as a much more abundant clone is one base away. This chain uses TRBV12-3 or TRBV12-4 with TRBJ2-1; a weak D match, TRBD2 (6 bases). This CDR3 region has 15 residues. The CDR3 region is CAGSLEGGAYNEQFF. In nucleotides, the CDR3 is TGTGCCGGCAGTTTAGAGGGAGGTGCCTACAATGAGCAGTTCTTC.

This clonotype was recorded at least ten times. This rearrangement joins TRBV6-1 to TRBJ1-3, with a possible D match to TRBD1 (5 bases). Trimming removed 7 bases from V and 3 bases from J, with 13 bases in between. The CDR3 contains 14 residues. Germline-derived CDR1 and CDR2 are MNHNS and SASEGT. CDR3 sequence reads: CASTLGGSGNTIYF. Here the CDR3 DNA reads TGTGCCAGCACCCTGGGGGGGAGTGGAAACACCATATATTTT.

Ten or more counts support this clonotype. The chain couples TRBV7-9 to TRBJ2-2, with 11 bases aligning to TRBD2. V was clipped by 0 bases and J by 3 bases; unmatched bases: 3. Germline CDR1 reads SEHNR; CDR2 reads FQNEAQ (reference sequence). The CDR3 runs 17 residues. DNA of the CDR3: TGTGCCAGCAGCTTAGCCGGGACTAGCGGTTACACCGGGGAGCTGTTTTTT. Its protein product is CASSLAGTSGYTGELFF.